This T cell receptor beta chain was captured in a study of Ad26.COV2.S vaccination and SARS-CoV-2 variants. This clone has more than one count but fewer than ten. Described treatment: around 19 received Ad26.COV2.S at low or high dose, single or two shots; roughly five received placebo; per-sample allocation not given. Day 63 after the first vaccine or placebo injection was the time point for sampling. Libraries were prepared by immunoSEQ multiplex PCR; TCRdb keeps only in-frame clonotypes and omits some of them. The data contain 400,000 to 500,000 clones, 89% of them singletons. Sequenced material: peripheral blood, taken in a trial of Ad26.COV2.S vaccine versus placebo. The clonotype comes from a person aged 18-60 years who received the Ad26.COV2.S COVID-19 vaccine or a placebo.

CDR3 loop: CASSLALTGSKETQYF. The CDR3 nucleotides are TGCGCCAGCAGCTTGGCGTTGACAGGGAGCAAAGAGACCCAGTACTTC. The chain links TRBV5-1 to TRBJ2-5, with TRBD1 matching 7 bases. Germline assignment: CDR1 SGHRS and CDR2 YFSETQ. V shed 0 bases, J shed 3 bases, and the junction held 8 bases outside the gene matches. This CDR3 contains 16 residues. Complete variable domain (other parts from reference TRBV5-1 and TRBJ2-5): KAGVTQTPRYLIKTRGQQVTLSCSPISGHRSVSWYQQTPGQGLQFLFEYFSETQRNKGNFPGRFSGRQFSNSRSEMNVSTLELGDSALYLCASSLALTGSKETQYFGPGTRLLVL.